Below, 28 T cell receptor beta chains from the same sample are listed, as sequenced in a study of cytomegalovirus exposure and HLA in healthy donors. 13 Jbeta primers and 60 Vbeta primers were used for the PCR. Produced via immunoSEQ multiplex PCR; TCRdb's table is partial and in-frame only. The sample has roughly 150,000 clones; around four fifths are singletons. Sequenced sample: PBMCs. These receptors were obtained from a boy aged 2 to 10 in good health and CMV-seronegative.

This chain connects TRBV5-1 to TRBJ2-5; possible D gene TRBD2, 5 bases. This CDR3 spans 15 amino acids. Trimming took off 4 bases at V and 2 bases at J, with 15 bases between the two ends. In germline, CDR1 is SGHRS, CDR2 YFSETQ. CDR3 DNA sequence: TGCGCCAGCAGCCCTACGACTACCAGACAAGAGACCCAGTACTTC. This encodes CASSPTTTRQETQYF.

This chain uses TRBV6-5 with TRBJ2-3, with D perhaps TRBD1 (5 bases). CDR3 length: 13 residues. Trimming removed 7 bases from V and 0 bases from J, with 8 bases in between. From germline, CDR1 is MNHEY and CDR2 SVGAGI. In nucleotides, the CDR3 is TGTGCCAGCAAGACAGAGAGCACAGATACGCAGTATTTT. This codes for CASKTESTDTQYF.

The chain joins TRBV5-5 to TRBJ1-1; no reliable D call. The CDR3 is made up of 17 amino acids. The V end was cut by 3 bases, the J end by 0 bases, with 18 bases between. CDR1 is SGHKS and CDR2 is YYEKEE in the germline V gene (reference sequence). CDR3 nucleotides: TGTGCCAGCAGCTCCCGGGAGCGTGACCCCATGAACACTGAAGCTTTCTTT. Translated: CASSSRERDPMNTEAFF. The full variable domain, in which reference TRBV5-5 and TRBJ1-1 provide the parts outside the CDR3, is DAGVTQSPTHLIKTRGQQVTLRCSPISGHKSVSWYQQVLGQGPQFIFQYYEKEERGRGNFPDRFSARQFPNYSSELNVNALLLGDSALYLCASSSRERDPMNTEAFFGQGTRLTVV.

The chain links TRBV7-9 to TRBJ1-1; 9 bases are a match to TRBD1. The germline CDR1 and CDR2 sequences are SEHNR and FQNEAQ (reference sequence). V lost 3 bases to trimming and J lost 8 bases; unmatched junction nucleotides: 10. The CDR3 spans 15 residues. CDR3 DNA sequence: TGTGCCAGCAGCTTGGGACAGGGACCCCTAAACGAAGCTTTCTTT. Protein product: CASSLGQGPLNEAFF.

The chain recombines TRBV7-9 with TRBJ1-1; D ambiguous. CDR1 and CDR2 (germline): SEHNR, FQNEAQ (reference sequence). Trimming stripped 3 bases from V and 1 base from J, with 6 bases between. The CDR3 is 13 amino acids. CDR3 region: CASSLSQNTEAFF. CDR3 coding DNA: TGTGCCAGCAGCTTGTCACAGAACACTGAAGCTTTCTTT.

The J gene is TRBJ2-5, the V gene TRBV5-6, with 7 bases identical to TRBD2. This CDR3 is 16 amino acids long. The V and J ends lost 1 base and 0 bases, in that order; junction bases with no gene match: 6. From germline, CDR1 is SGHDT and CDR2 YYEEEE. This chain's CDR3 is CASSLSASGYQETQYF. In DNA, the CDR3 is TGTGCCAGCAGCTTGAGTGCTAGCGGATACCAAGAGACCCAGTACTTC.

In its sample, this clone was seen once. CDR3 in amino acids: CASSLGTSTGIEQFF. The CDR3 bases are TGCGCCAGCAGCCTCGGGACTTCTACCGGCATTGAGCAGTTCTTC. V and J are TRBV4-3 and TRBJ2-1; maybe TRBD2 (6 bases). This CDR3 contains 15 residues. CDR1 and CDR2 (germline): LGHNA, YSLEER. V was trimmed by 4 bases and J by 9 bases, leaving 19 bases between them.

The V and J genes are TRBV5-1 and TRBJ2-2, with D tentatively TRBD1 (6 bases). The germline V gene encodes CDR1 SGHRS and CDR2 YFSETQ. The CDR3 length is 15 residues. V lost 3 bases and J lost 0, with 9 bases in between. CDR3: CASSSGTTNTGELFF. CDR3 nucleotides: TGCGCCAGCAGCTCTGGGACAACGAACACCGGGGAGCTGTTTTTT.

The gene calls are TRBV28 and TRBJ1-5; TRBD1 agrees at 8 bases. After removal of 3 bases from V and 2 bases from J, the junction contained 12 bases not matched to a gene. The CDR3 runs to 18 residues. Germline CDR1 MDHEN, CDR2 SYDVKM. This chain's CDR3 is CASSFEQGGGLGNQPQHF. The DNA for the CDR3 is TGTGCCAGCAGTTTCGAACAGGGGGGTGGCTTAGGCAATCAGCCCCAGCATTTT.

CDR3 sequence reads: CATSRDVETIVYREPNEKLFF. CDR3 coding DNA: TGTGCCACCAGCAGAGATGTCGAGACAATAGTATACAGGGAACCGAATGAAAAACTGTTTTTT. The V gene is TRBV15, the J gene TRBJ1-4; the D gene is possibly TRBD1 (6 bases). CDR3 length: 21 amino acids. V lost 0 bases, J lost 5 bases, and 28 bases lay in between. From germline, CDR1 is LNHNV and CDR2 YYDKDF (reference sequence).

In nucleotides, the CDR3 is TGTGCCAGCAGCTTAGGAGGGGGCAGGGAGACCCAGTACTTC. It translates to CASSLGGGRETQYF. V is TRBV7-2 and J is TRBJ2-5; 7 positions agree with TRBD1. The V and J ends lost 1 base and 5 bases, in that order; junction bases with no gene match: 4. The germline V gene encodes CDR1 SGHTA and CDR2 FQGNSA. The CDR3 contains 14 residues.

The chain has TRBV2 and TRBJ2-1, with 9 bases matching TRBD2. The length of the CDR3 is 16 residues. Germline CDR1 SNHLY, CDR2 FYNNEI. J gave up 3 bases and V 6 bases, and 9 bases lay outside the gene matches. The CDR3 nucleotides read TGTGCCAGCAGATCGGACCGACTAGCGGTCTACAATGAGCAGTTCTTC. As protein: CASRSDRLAVYNEQFF.

The chain combines TRBV9 with TRBJ2-6, with TRBD2 matching over 8 bases. The V segment lost 4 bases and the J segment 4 bases; nucleotides outside the gene matches: 13. This CDR3 region has 18 residues. Germline assignment: CDR1 SGDLS and CDR2 YYNGEE. The CDR3 is CASSRGGLKPLGANVLTF. CDR3 nucleotides: TGTGCCAGCAGCCGGGGGGGCCTTAAACCTCTGGGGGCCAACGTCCTGACTTTC. The full variable domain, in which reference TRBV9 and TRBJ2-6 provide the parts outside the CDR3, is DSGVTQTPKHLITATGQRVTLRCSPRSGDLSVYWYQQSLDQGLQFLIQYYNGEERAKGNILERFSAQQFPDLHSELNLSSLELGDSALYFCASSRGGLKPLGANVLTFGAGSRLTVL.

J is TRBJ1-1 and V is TRBV2, with D perhaps matching TRBD1 (6 bases). CDR3 length: 15 residues. The germline V gene has CDR1 SNHLY and CDR2 FYNNEI. V lost 4 bases and J lost 1, with 13 bases in between. This CDR3 is CASSVTGWRNTEAFF. The CDR3 DNA is TGTGCCAGCAGTGTTACAGGGTGGAGGAACACTGAAGCTTTCTTT.

This clone was observed a single time. The rearrangement uses TRBV2 and TRBJ2-5, with 13 bases fitting TRBD2. CDR1 and CDR2 (germline): SNHLY, FYNNEI. This CDR3 spans 15 amino acids. V was clipped by 10 bases and J by 1 base; unmatched bases: 6. The CDR3 is CATGLAGDSQETQYF. The CDR3 nucleotides are TGTGCCACCGGACTAGCGGGAGACTCCCAAGAGACCCAGTACTTC. The complete variable domain, with remaining parts taken from reference TRBV2 and TRBJ2-5, reads EPEVTQTPSHQVTQMGQEVILRCVPISNHLYFYWYRQILGQKVEFLVSFYNNEISEKSEIFDDQFSVERPDGSNFTLKIRSTKLEDSAMYFCATGLAGDSQETQYFGPGTRLLVL.

This clone occurred a few times. The chain employs TRBV11-2 and TRBJ2-7; TRBD1 is a possible D gene (5 bases). The CDR3 runs 13 residues. Deletions cut 2 bases from V and 2 bases from J, with 7 bases between. Germline CDR1 is SGHAT and CDR2 is FQNNGV. The CDR3 region is CASSLTGTYEQYF. For the CDR3, the DNA is TGTGCCAGCAGCTTAACAGGTACCTACGAGCAGTACTTC. Complete variable domain (other parts from reference TRBV11-2 and TRBJ2-7): EAGVAQSPRYKIIEKRQSVAFWCNPISGHATLYWYQQILGQGPKLLIQFQNNGVVDDSQLPKDRFSAERLKGVDSTLKIQPAKLEDSAVYLCASSLTGTYEQYFGPGTRLTVT.

This clone has only one observation. The junction departs from the called germline gene at one end, perhaps through a read error. The chain is built from TRBV28 and TRBJ2-3, with D perhaps matching TRBD2 (5 bases). The CDR3 is 12 residues long. CDR1 MDHEN and CDR2 SYDVKM come from the germline V gene. CDR3 protein: CASSQSDSINLF. The CDR3, as DNA: TGTGCCAGCAGCCAATCGGACTCGATAAACCTATTT.

The genes are TRBV9 and TRBJ1-6; D unclear. Germline values: CDR1 SGDLS, CDR2 YYNGEE. Trimming shortened V by 3 bases and J by 6 bases, and 22 bases separated the two germline ends. The CDR3 is made up of 18 amino acids. In nucleotides, the CDR3 is TGTGCCAGCAGCGGTCCCGGGAACTCCTATACCCCTAATTCACCCCTCCACTTT. This codes for CASSGPGNSYTPNSPLHF.

The J gene is TRBJ1-1, the V gene TRBV30; D is uncertain. This CDR3 contains 13 residues. Per the germline V gene, CDR1 is GTSNPN and CDR2 is SVGIG (reference sequence). Between the trimmed V and J ends, which lost 4 bases and 4 bases, there was a span of 13 bases. The CDR3 sequence is CAWNGDSGTEAFF. The CDR3 region has the DNA TGTGCCTGGAACGGGGATAGCGGCACTGAAGCTTTCTTT.

The chain links TRBV6-4 to TRBJ2-7, with 11 bases aligning to TRBD1. This CDR3 has 15 amino acids. Trimming took 7 bases from V and 7 from J; bases not matched to a gene: 12. Germline assignment: CDR1 MRHNA and CDR2 SNTAGT. The CDR3 loop is CASKYSGTGGGEQYF. In nucleotides, the CDR3 is TGTGCCAGCAAGTATTCCGGGACAGGGGGTGGAGAGCAGTACTTC.

V gene TRBV7-8 combines with J gene TRBJ2-7; tentatively, D is TRBD1 (6 bases). The CDR3 sequence is 15 residues long. Germline CDR1 is SGHVS and CDR2 is FQNEAQ. V shed 5 bases and J shed 6 bases, with 20 bases lying between them. The CDR3 reads CASSRQVFAPSEQYF. The CDR3 coding sequence is TGTGCCAGCAGCAGACAGGTATTTGCTCCGAGCGAGCAGTACTTC.

The chain employs TRBV4-3 and TRBJ2-3; 12 bases fit TRBD1. V lost 0 bases, J lost 7 bases, and 11 bases stayed unmatched. The CDR3 totals 18 residues. Germline V CDR1 and CDR2: LGHNA, YSLEER. The CDR3 spells CASSQETLGQGAFYTQYF. The CDR3, as DNA: TGCGCCAGCAGCCAAGAAACCCTGGGACAGGGGGCCTTCTATACGCAGTATTTT.

This clone was counted once. The V call is TRBV29-1, the J call TRBJ1-1; 7 nucleotides match TRBD1. The CDR3 totals 12 residues. V dropped 7 bases and J dropped 4; count of bases not matched to a gene: 6. Germline CDR1 SQVTM, CDR2 ANQGSEA. The CDR3 spells CSGMDRSTEAFF. CDR3 bases: TGCAGCGGGATGGACAGGAGCACTGAAGCTTTCTTT.

The J gene is TRBJ1-3, the V gene TRBV11-1, with 7 bases lining up with TRBD1. The V gene's germline CDR1 is SGHAT and CDR2 FQDESV (reference sequence). J gave up 2 bases and V 5 bases, and 6 bases lay outside the gene matches. This CDR3 contains 15 residues. The CDR3 coding sequence is TGTGCCAGCAGCCCCTGGCAGGGGGCTGGAAACACCATATATTTT. Amino acids: CASSPWQGAGNTIYF.

Turning to this clone: The limits of the CDR3 on the DNA are not certain, so only TCRdb's listed CDR3 is given. V is TRBV27 and J is TRBJ2-7; TRBD1 was called by the table and not checked on the DNA. Both ends counted, the CDR3 spans 15 residues. CDR1 and CDR2 from the germline V gene are MNHEY and SMNVEV (reference sequence). The CDR3 is CASSSSTIRFYEQYF.

The DNA of the CDR3 is TGTGCCAGTAGTATAAGGACAGCCGGTTCAGAGACCCAGTACTTC. It codes for CASSIRTAGSETQYF. The chain is built from TRBV19 and TRBJ2-5; tentative D call: TRBD1 (6 bases). Deletions cut 2 bases from V and 4 bases from J, with 14 bases between. Germline assignment: CDR1 LNHDA and CDR2 SQIVND (reference sequence). This CDR3 has 15 residues.

The rearrangement uses TRBV5-6 and TRBJ1-6; maybe TRBD1 (5 bases). The ends were cut back, 4 bases at V and 10 bases at J, with 24 bases in the middle. CDR1 is SGHDT and CDR2 is YYEEEE in the germline V gene. This CDR3 region has 17 residues. CDR3 in DNA: TGTGCCAGCAGCCCGGAGAGGGGACGGGAGGCGAAATCACCCCTCCACTTT. This codes for CASSPERGREAKSPLHF.

This chain connects TRBV19 to TRBJ2-5; unclear D gene. Germline V lookup: CDR1 LNHDA, CDR2 SQIVND (reference sequence). V was cut by 6 bases and J by 3 bases, with 11 bases left in between. There are 13 residues in the CDR3. CDR3 coding DNA: TGTGCCAGTAGCCGGAGCGCAAAAGAGACCCAGTACTTC. This codes for CASSRSAKETQYF.